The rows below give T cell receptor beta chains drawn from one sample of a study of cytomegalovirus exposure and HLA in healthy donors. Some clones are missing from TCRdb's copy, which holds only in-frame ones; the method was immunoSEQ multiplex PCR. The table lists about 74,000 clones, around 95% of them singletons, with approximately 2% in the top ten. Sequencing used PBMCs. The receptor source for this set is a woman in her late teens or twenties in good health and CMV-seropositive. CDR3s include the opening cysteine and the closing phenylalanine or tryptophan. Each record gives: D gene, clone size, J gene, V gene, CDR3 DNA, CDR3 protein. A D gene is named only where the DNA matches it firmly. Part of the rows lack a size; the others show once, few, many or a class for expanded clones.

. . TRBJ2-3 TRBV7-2 TGTGCCAGCAGCTTAGAAGCGTTCGGACTGGGCGGCACAGATACGCAGTATTTT CASSLEAFGLGGTDTQYF
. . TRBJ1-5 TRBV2 TGTGCCAGCAGTGATAGACGGGGTCAGCCCCAGCATTTT CASSDRRGQPQHF
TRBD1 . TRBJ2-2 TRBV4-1 TGCGCCAGCAGCCCAGGGGGTCGATTCAACACCGGGGAGCTGTTTTTT CASSPGGRFNTGELFF
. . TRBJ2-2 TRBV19 TGTGCCAGTACCGGGTCAAATGCCGGGGAGCTGTTTTTT CASTGSNAGELFF
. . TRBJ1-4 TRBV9 TGTGCCAGCAGCCCCAGAGGCGAAAAACTGTTTTTT CASSPRGEKLFF
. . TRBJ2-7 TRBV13 TGTGCCAGCAGCCGGGAGAATAGGAATAACGAGCAGTACTTC CASSRENRNNEQYF
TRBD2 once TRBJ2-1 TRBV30 TGTGCCTGGGGAGCGGGATTATCCTACAATGAGCAGTTCTTC CAWGAGLSYNEQFF
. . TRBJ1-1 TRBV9 TGTGCCAGCAGCGTAAGAGGGCGCGGAGAAGCTTTCTTT CASSVRGRGEAFF
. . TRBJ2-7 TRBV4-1 TGCGCCAGCAGCCAAGGATGGGGCGATGTCCACGAGCAGTACTTC CASSQGWGDVHEQYF
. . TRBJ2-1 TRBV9 TGTGCCAGCAGCCCTCTGACAGCGGGCTGGTTAGACAATGAGCAGTTCTTC CASSPLTAGWLDNEQFF
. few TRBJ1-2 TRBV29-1 TGCAGCGTTGAAGGTTCAGACTATGGCTACACCTTC CSVEGSDYGYTF
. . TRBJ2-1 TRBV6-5 TGTGCCAGCAGCCGAGTGTCGAATGAGCAGTTCTTC CASSRVSNEQFF
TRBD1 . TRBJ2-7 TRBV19 TGTGCCAGTACCCCGACAGGGAGCTCCTACGAGCAGTACTTC CASTPTGSSYEQYF
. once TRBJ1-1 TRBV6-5 TGTGCCAGCAGCGACTCACGGAGGTTGAACACTGAAGCTTTCTTT CASSDSRRLNTEAFF
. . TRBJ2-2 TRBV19 TGTGCCACCCGGCTGGTCAGGGGGGAGTTCACCGGGGAGCTGTTTTTT CATRLVRGEFTGELFF
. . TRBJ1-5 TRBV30 TGTGCCTGGAGTCTACTAGATGGGCAGCCCCAGCATTTT CAWSLLDGQPQHF
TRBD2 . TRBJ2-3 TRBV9 TGTGCCAGCAGCGTAGTAGGCGGGGGGGCCCCATATACGCAGTATTTT CASSVVGGGAPYTQYF
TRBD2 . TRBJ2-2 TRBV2 TGTGCCAGCATGGCTAGCGGGCCGAACACCGGGGAGCTGTTTTTT CASMASGPNTGELFF
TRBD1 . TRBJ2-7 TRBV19 TGTGCCAGTAGTATAGTCGCAGGGGGCGCTGGCGAGCAGTACTTC CASSIVAGGAGEQYF
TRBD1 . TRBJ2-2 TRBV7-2 TGTGCCAGCAGCAAAACAGGGGGATGGGAGCTGTTTTTT CASSKTGGWELFF
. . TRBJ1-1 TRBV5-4 TGTGCCAGCAGCTGGAGGCGGAACCGGAACACTGAAGCTTTCTTT CASSWRRNRNTEAFF
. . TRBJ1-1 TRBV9 TGTGCCAGCAGCGTTGGGGGGTACACTGAAGCTTTCTTT CASSVGGYTEAFF
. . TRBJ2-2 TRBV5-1 TGCGCCAGCAGCCCTCTGAGTAGGGAGACCGGGGAGCTGTTTTTT CASSPLSRETGELFF
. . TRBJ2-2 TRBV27 TGTGCCAGCAGTCAAAACACCGGGGAGCTGTTTTTT CASSQNTGELFF
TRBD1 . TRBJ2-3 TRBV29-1 TGCAGCGTACGACAGGGGGGCACAGATACGCAGTATTTT CSVRQGGTDTQYF
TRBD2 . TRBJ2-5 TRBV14 TGTGCCAGCAGCCAAGGGCTCATTAGCGGGGTACAAGAGACCCAGTACTTC CASSQGLISGVQETQYF
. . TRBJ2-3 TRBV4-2 TGTGCCAGCAGCCAAGTCGGGCTAGCGCCTACCACAGATACGCAGTATTTT CASSQVGLAPTTDTQYF
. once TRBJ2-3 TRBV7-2 TGTGCCAGCAGCTTAACTGGGAGTAGCACAGATACGCAGTATTTT CASSLTGSSTDTQYF
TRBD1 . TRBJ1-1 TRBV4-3 TGCGCCAGCAGCCACCCGGGACAGGGTACGACTGAAGCTTTCTTT CASSHPGQGTTEAFF
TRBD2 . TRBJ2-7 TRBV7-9 TGTGCCAGCAGCTTAGGGCTAGCGGGAGCCGAGCAGTACTTC CASSLGLAGAEQYF
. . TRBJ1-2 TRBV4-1 TGCGCCAGCAGCCAAGTAGGGGACTATGGCTACACCTTC CASSQVGDYGYTF
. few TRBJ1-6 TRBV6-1 TGTGCCAGCAGTGAATCCCAAGGCAGGGGCGCCGAACCCCTCCACTTT CASSESQGRGAEPLHF
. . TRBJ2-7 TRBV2 TGTGCCAGCAGTGCCGGACAGGAGCAGTACTTC CASSAGQEQYF
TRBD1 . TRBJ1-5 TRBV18 TGTGCCAGCTCACCCGGGACAGGGGGCTTGGATCAGCCCCAGCATTTT CASSPGTGGLDQPQHF
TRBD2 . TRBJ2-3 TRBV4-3 TGCGCCAGCAGCCAAGGTTGGGAGGGCCGTAGTGGACCAGATACGCAGTATTTT CASSQGWEGRSGPDTQYF
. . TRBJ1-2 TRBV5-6 TGTGCCAGCAGCTTAACAGTCCTAACTAACTATGGCTACACCTTC CASSLTVLTNYGYTF
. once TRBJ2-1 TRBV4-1 TGCGCCAGCAGCCAAGAGGCCCAAGGTGTGAGGGAGTGGACTCTCTCATACAATGAGCAGTTCTTC CASSQEAQGVREWTLSYNEQFF
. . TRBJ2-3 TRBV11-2 TGTGCCAGCAGCTTAGGCGGGATTAGCACAGATACGCAGTATTTT CASSLGGISTDTQYF
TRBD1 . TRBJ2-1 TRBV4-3 TGCGCCAGCAGCCACGGACAGGGGAGTATCTATGAGCAGTTCTTC CASSHGQGSIYEQFF
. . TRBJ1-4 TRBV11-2 TGTGCCAGCAGCAAAACAGGGATTAGTGAAAAACTGTTTTTT CASSKTGISEKLFF
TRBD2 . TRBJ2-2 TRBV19 TGTGCCAGTAGTACAGGGAGACTAGCGGGAGTGGTCGGGGAGCTGTTTTTT CASSTGRLAGVVGELFF
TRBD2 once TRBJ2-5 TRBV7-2 TGTGCCAGCAGCTGGGGCGGCGGGGGGGGGCGGGAGACCCAGTACTTC CASSWGGGGGRETQYF
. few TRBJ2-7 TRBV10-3 TGTGCCATCAGCGGGATGAGCCGCGGATTGACCTACGAGCAGTACTTC CAISGMSRGLTYEQYF
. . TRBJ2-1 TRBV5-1 TGCGCCAGCTACGCCACGGCGGGTAGCTACAATGAGCAGTTCTTC CASYATAGSYNEQFF
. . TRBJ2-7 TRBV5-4 TGTGCCAGCAGCTTGGGTGGGCGAGCCGTGTCCTACGAGCAGTACTTC CASSLGGRAVSYEQYF
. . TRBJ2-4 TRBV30 TGTGCCTGGAGTAAGGAGGCCAAAAACATTCAGTACTTC CAWSKEAKNIQYF
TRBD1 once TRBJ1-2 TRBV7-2 TGTGCCAGCAGCGAAGGGGGCAGGGCGGATCGGGGCTATGGCTACACCTTC CASSEGGRADRGYGYTF
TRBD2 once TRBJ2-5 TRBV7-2 TGTGCCAGCAGCTCGCGGGGGGGGCCGAGCAGGGAGACCCAGTACTTC CASSSRGGPSRETQYF
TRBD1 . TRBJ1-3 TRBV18 TGTGCCAGCAGACAGGGGGCTGGAAACACCATATATTTT CASRQGAGNTIYF
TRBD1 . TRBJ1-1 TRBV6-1 TGTGCCAGCAGGATGACAGGGCGCACTGAAGCTTTCTTT CASRMTGRTEAFF
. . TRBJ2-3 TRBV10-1 TGCGCCAGCAGCGACCCCGAGGCAGATACGCAGTATTTT CASSDPEADTQYF
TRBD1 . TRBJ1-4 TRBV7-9 TGTGCCAGCAGCTTAGGAGGAGGAGGGGGCGGCGAAAAACTGTTTTTT CASSLGGGGGGEKLFF
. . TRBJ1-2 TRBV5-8 TGTGCCAGCAGCCTAGGGGCGTTCGTGAACACCTTC CASSLGAFVNTF
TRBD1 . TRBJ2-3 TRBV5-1 TGCGCCAGCAGCTTATCCGGGACAGGGAGAGATACGCAGTATTTT CASSLSGTGRDTQYF
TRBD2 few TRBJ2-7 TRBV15 TGTGCCACCAGTGTGGCGGGAGGCAACACGGGAGAGCAGTACTTC CATSVAGGNTGEQYF
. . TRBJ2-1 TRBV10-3 TGTGCCATCATAAGGGTGGAACTAGCCGGCAATGAGCAGTTCTTC CAIIRVELAGNEQFF
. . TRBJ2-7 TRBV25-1 TGTGCCAGCAGCCGTAGTGTCGAGCAGTACTTC CASSRSVEQYF
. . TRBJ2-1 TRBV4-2 TGTGCCAGCAGCCAAGTCCGGTGGGCGGGAAATGAGCAGTTCTTC CASSQVRWAGNEQFF
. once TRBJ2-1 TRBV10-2 TGCGCCAGCAGTGAGTTGGGGGGGCTCTACAATGAGCAGTTCTTC CASSELGGLYNEQFF
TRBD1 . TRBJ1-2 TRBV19 TGTGCCAGTAATGACGAGGGGGCCTACAGCTATGGCTACACCTTC CASNDEGAYSYGYTF